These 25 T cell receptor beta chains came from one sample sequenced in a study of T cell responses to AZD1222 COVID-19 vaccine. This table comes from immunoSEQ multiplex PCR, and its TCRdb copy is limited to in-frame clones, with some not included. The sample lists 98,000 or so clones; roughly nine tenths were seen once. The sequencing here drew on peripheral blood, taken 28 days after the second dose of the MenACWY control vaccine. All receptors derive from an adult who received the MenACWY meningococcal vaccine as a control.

Here the CDR3 reads CASSQLGGLLGTNEKLFF. In DNA, the CDR3 is TGCGCCAGCAGCCAGTTAGGGGGCCTCTTGGGGACTAATGAAAAACTGTTTTTT. The J gene is TRBJ1-4, the V gene TRBV4-1; 7 bases are a match to TRBD1. The germline gives CDR1 MGHRA, CDR2 YSYEKL. Unmatched junction bases numbered 12, after V lost 3 bases and J lost 2 bases. The CDR3 covers 18 residues.

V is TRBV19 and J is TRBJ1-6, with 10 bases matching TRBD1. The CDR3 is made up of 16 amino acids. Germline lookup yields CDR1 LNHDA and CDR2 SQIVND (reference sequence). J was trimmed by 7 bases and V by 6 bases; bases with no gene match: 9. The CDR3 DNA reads TGTGCCAGTAGCCTACCCCAGGGACAGGGGAATTCACCCCTCCACTTT. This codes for CASSLPQGQGNSPLHF. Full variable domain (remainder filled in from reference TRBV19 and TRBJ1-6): DGGITQSPKYLFRKEGQNVTLSCEQNLNHDAMYWYRQDPGQGLRLIYYSQIVNDFQKGDIAEGYSVSREKKESFPLTVTSAQKNPTAFYLCASSLPQGQGNSPLHFGNGTRLTVT.

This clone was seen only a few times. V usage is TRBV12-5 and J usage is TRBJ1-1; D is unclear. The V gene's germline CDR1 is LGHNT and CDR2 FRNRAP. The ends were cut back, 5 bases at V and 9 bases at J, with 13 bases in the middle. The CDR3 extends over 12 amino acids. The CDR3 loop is CASGPEGGKAFF. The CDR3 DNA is TGTGCTAGTGGTCCGGAGGGAGGGAAAGCTTTCTTT.

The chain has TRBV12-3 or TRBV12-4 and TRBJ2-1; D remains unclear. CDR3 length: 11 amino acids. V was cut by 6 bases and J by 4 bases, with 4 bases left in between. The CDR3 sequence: CASRAYNEQFF. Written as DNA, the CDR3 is TGTGCCAGCAGGGCGTACAATGAGCAGTTCTTC.

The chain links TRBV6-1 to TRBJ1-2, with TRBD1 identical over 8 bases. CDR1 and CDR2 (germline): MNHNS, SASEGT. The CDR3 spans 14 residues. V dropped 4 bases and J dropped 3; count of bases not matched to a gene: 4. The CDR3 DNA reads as TGTGCCAGCAGTGGACAGGGGAAGGACTATGGCTACACCTTC. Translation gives CASSGQGKDYGYTF.

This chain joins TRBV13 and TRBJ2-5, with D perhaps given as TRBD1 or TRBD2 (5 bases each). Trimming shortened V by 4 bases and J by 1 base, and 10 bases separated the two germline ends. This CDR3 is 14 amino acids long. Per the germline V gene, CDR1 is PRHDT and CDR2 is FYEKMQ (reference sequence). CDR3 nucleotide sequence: TGTGCCAGCAGCTGGGGACGGGTCCAAGAGACCCAGTACTTC. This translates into CASSWGRVQETQYF.

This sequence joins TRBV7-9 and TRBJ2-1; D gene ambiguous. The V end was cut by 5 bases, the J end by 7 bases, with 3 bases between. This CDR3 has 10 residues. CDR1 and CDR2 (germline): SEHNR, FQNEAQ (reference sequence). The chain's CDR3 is CASSGNEQFF. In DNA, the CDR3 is TGTGCCAGCAGCGGGAATGAGCAGTTCTTC.

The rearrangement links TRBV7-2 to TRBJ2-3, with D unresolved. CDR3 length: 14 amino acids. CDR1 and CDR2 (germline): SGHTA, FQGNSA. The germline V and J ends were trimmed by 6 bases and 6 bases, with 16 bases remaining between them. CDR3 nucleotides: TGTGCCAGCAGATTACGTAACCCCTTCGATACGCAGTATTTT. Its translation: CASRLRNPFDTQYF.

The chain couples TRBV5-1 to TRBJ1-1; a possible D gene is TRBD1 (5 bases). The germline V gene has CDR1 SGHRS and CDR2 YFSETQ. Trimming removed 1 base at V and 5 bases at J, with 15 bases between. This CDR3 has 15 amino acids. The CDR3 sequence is CASSLSEGPETEAFF. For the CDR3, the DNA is TGCGCCAGCAGCTTGTCTGAGGGGCCTGAGACTGAAGCTTTCTTT.

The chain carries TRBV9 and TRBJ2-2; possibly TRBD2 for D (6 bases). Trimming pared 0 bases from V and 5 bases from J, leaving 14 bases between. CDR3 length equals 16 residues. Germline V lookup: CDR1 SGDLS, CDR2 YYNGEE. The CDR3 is CASSVVGRGRTGELFF. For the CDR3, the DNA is TGTGCCAGCAGCGTAGTTGGGCGGGGAAGAACCGGGGAGCTGTTTTTT.

CDR3: CASSKAAGPISYEQYF. The CDR3 DNA reads TGTGCCAGCAGCAAAGCGGCCGGGCCTATCTCCTACGAGCAGTACTTC. This chain links TRBV21-1 with TRBJ2-7. TRBV21-1 is annotated as a pseudogene. The CDR3 loop spans 16 amino acids.

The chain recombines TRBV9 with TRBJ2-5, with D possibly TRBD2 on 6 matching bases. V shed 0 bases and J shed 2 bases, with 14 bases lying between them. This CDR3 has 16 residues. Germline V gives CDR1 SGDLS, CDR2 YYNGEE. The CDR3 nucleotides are TGTGCCAGCAGCGTAGAAGTCGGACTACAACAAGAGACCCAGTACTTC. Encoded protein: CASSVEVGLQQETQYF.

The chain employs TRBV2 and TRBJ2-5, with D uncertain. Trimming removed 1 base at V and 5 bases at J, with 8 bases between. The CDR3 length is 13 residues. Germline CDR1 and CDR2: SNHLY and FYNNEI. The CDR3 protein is CASSEVDTETQYF. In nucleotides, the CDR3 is TGTGCCAGCAGTGAAGTGGATACGGAGACCCAGTACTTC.

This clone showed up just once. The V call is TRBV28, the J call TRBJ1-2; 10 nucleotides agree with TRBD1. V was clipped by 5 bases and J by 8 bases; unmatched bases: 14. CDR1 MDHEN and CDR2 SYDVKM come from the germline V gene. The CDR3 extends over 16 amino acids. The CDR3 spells CASSPGTGVLRNGYTF. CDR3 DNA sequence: TGTGCCAGCAGTCCCGGGACAGGGGTCCTGAGGAACGGCTACACCTTC.

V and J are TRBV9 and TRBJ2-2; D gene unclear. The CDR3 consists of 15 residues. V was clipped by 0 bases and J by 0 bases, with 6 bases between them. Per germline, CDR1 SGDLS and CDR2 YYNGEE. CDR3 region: CASSVVGSNTGELFF. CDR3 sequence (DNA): TGTGCCAGCAGCGTAGTCGGATCGAACACCGGGGAGCTGTTTTTT. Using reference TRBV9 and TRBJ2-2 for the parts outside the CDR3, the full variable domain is DSGVTQTPKHLITATGQRVTLRCSPRSGDLSVYWYQQSLDQGLQFLIQYYNGEERAKGNILERFSAQQFPDLHSELNLSSLELGDSALYFCASSVVGSNTGELFFGEGSRLTVL.

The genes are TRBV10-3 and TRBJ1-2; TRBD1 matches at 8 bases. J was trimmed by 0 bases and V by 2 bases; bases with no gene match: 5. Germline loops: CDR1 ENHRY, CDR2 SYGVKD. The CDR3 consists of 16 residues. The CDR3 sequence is CAISEAGTGTNYGYTF. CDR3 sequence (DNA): TGTGCCATCAGTGAGGCCGGGACAGGTACTAACTATGGCTACACCTTC.

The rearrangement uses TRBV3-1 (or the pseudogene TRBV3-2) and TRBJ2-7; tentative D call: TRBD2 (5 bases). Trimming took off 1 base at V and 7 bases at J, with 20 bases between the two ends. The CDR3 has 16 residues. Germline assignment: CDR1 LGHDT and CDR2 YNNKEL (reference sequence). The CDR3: CASSQGGLGPASEQYF. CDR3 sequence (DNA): TGTGCCAGCAGCCAAGGCGGACTGGGCCCGGCGAGTGAGCAGTACTTC.

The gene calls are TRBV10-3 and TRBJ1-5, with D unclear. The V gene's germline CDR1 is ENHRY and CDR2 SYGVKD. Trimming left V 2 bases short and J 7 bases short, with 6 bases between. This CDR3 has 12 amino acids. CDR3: CAISEVRQPQHF. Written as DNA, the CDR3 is TGTGCCATCAGTGAGGTCAGGCAGCCCCAGCATTTT.

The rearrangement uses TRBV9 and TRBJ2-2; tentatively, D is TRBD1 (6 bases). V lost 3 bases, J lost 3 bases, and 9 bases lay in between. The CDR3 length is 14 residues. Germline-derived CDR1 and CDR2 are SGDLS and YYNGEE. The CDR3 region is CASSAGTHTGELFF. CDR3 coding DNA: TGTGCCAGCAGCGCCGGGACACACACCGGGGAGCTGTTTTTT.

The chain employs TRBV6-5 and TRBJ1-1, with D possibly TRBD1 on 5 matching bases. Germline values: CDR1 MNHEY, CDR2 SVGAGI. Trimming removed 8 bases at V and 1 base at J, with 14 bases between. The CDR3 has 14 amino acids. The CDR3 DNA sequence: TGTGCCAGCGGGAGGCGGGGCTGGAACACTGAAGCTTTCTTT. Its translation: CASGRRGWNTEAFF.

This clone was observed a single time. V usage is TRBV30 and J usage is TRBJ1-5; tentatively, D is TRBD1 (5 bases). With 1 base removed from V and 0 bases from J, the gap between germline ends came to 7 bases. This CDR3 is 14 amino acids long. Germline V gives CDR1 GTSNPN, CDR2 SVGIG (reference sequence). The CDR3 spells CAWSGGRSNQPQHF. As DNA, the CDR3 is TGTGCCTGGAGTGGGGGACGTAGCAATCAGCCCCAGCATTTT.

In DNA, the CDR3 is TGTGCCAGCAGTTACCCGCCGGGGGGTACGGGCTATGGCTACACCTTC. This sequence encodes CASSYPPGGTGYGYTF. The rearrangement uses TRBV6-2 or TRBV6-3 and TRBJ1-2, with TRBD1 as a possible D gene (5 bases). The CDR3 runs 16 residues. Germline V gives CDR1 MNHEY, CDR2 SVGEGT. Trimming shortened V by 2 bases and J by 4 bases, and 17 bases separated the two germline ends.

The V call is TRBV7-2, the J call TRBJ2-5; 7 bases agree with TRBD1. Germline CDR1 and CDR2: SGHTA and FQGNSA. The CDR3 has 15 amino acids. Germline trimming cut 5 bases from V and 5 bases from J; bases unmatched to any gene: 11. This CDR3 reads CASSRDSQAGETQYF. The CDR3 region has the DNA TGTGCCAGCAGCCGGGACAGCCAGGCCGGCGAGACCCAGTACTTC. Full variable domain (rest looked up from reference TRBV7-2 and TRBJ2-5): GAGVSQSPSNKVTEKGKDVELRCDPISGHTALYWYRQSLGQGLEFLIYFQGNSAPDKSGLPSDRFSAERTGGSVSTLTIQRTQQEDSAVYLCASSRDSQAGETQYFGPGTRLLVL.

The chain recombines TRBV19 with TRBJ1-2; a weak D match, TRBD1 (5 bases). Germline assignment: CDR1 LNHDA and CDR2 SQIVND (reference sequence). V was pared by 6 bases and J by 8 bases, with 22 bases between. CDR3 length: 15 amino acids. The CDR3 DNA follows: TGTGCCAGTAGCCAGATGGGGGGACTGCGGCTGGGCTACACCTTC. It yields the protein CASSQMGGLRLGYTF.

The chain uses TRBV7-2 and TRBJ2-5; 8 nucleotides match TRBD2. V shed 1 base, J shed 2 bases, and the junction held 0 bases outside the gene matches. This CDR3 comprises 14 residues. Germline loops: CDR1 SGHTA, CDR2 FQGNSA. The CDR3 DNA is TGTGCCAGCAGCTTAGGACTAGCGCAAGAGACCCAGTACTTC. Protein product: CASSLGLAQETQYF. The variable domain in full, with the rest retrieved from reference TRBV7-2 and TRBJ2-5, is GAGVSQSPSNKVTEKGKDVELRCDPISGHTALYWYRQSLGQGLEFLIYFQGNSAPDKSGLPSDRFSAERTGGSVSTLTIQRTQQEDSAVYLCASSLGLAQETQYFGPGTRLLVL.